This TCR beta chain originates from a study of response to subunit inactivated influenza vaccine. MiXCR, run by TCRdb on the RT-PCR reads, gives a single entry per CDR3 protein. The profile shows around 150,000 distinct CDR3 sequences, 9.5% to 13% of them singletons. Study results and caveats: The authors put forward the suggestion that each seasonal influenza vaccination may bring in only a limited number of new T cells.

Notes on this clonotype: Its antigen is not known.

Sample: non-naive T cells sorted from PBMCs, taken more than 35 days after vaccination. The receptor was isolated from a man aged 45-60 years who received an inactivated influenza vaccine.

CDR3 DNA sequence: TGCGCCAGCAGCTTACGACTAGCGGGAGGGACAGATACGCAGTATTTT. Translating it yields CASSLRLAGGTDTQYF. The gene calls are TRBV5-1 and TRBJ2-3; 14 nucleotides align to TRBD2. The J segment lost 3 bases and the V segment lost 2 bases, leaving 2 bases of the junction unmatched. Germline CDR1 is SGHRS and CDR2 is YFSETQ. The CDR3 consists of 16 residues.